Each of the 25 T cell receptor beta chains below was sequenced from the same sample in a study of quantifying T cell responses using KT2 cells. Study as a whole: TCR alpha and beta constant-region primers primed reverse transcription of RNA.

Each cDNA got a UMI-containing oligo ligated at its 3' end. First-round PCR used roughly 4 cycles and beta primers RC1.1 and RC1.2 covering TRBC1 and TRBC2. Each CDR3 protein gets one entry after TCRdb re-called the UMI-ligation and nested PCR reads with MiXCR. The sample contains roughly 50,000 distinct CDR3 sequences, approximately 13% of which appear only once. The specimen was PBMCs spiked with cells of the T cell clone KT2. These receptors were obtained from a human donor.

This chain joins TRBV10-3 and TRBJ2-3, with 11 bases identical to TRBD2. The V gene end was trimmed by 6 bases and the J gene end by 3 bases; junction bases not matched to a gene: 5. Germline V CDR1 and CDR2: ENHRY, SYGVKD. CDR3 length equals 15 residues. CDR3: CAISGIAGGTDTQYF. The DNA for the CDR3 is TGTGCCATCAGCGGAATAGCGGGGGGGACAGATACGCAGTATTTT.

The gene calls are TRBV3-1 and TRBJ2-1; D gene ambiguous. Germline V gives CDR1 LGHDT, CDR2 YNNKEL (reference sequence). The V gene lost 1 base and the J gene lost 3 bases, with 13 bases spanning the gap. This CDR3 is built from 16 residues. The chain's CDR3 is CASSQAINSLYNEQFF. CDR3 bases: TGTGCCAGCAGCCAAGCGATTAACTCACTCTACAATGAGCAGTTCTTC.

The chain employs TRBV5-1 and TRBJ2-5; perhaps D is TRBD1 or TRBD2 (6 bases each). CDR1 and CDR2 (germline): SGHRS, YFSETQ. V lost 1 base and J lost 4, with 11 bases in between. CDR3 length: 14 amino acids. The CDR3 nucleotides are TGCGCCAGCAGCTTGTCGGGGGCCCCAGAGACCCAGTACTTC. Translating it yields CASSLSGAPETQYF. The full variable domain, with the rest looked up from reference TRBV5-1 and TRBJ2-5, is KAGVTQTPRYLIKTRGQQVTLSCSPISGHRSVSWYQQTPGQGLQFLFEYFSETQRNKGNFPGRFSGRQFSNSRSEMNVSTLELGDSALYLCASSLSGAPETQYFGPGTRLLVL.

CDR3 region: CSAPMAGGATEAFF. The CDR3, as DNA: TGCAGTGCTCCCATGGCAGGGGGCGCCACTGAAGCTTTCTTT. V and J are TRBV20-1 and TRBJ1-1; TRBD1 aligns across 8 bases. This CDR3 spans 14 amino acids. Germline V gene data show CDR1 as DFQATT and CDR2 as SNEGSKA (reference sequence). Unmatched junction bases numbered 9, after V lost 5 bases and J lost 4 bases.

The genes are TRBV12-3 or TRBV12-4 and TRBJ1-1, with 7 nucleotides matching TRBD1. This CDR3 contains 12 residues. V trimming: 5 bases; J trimming: 7 bases; junction bases outside the gene matches: 4. The CDR3 spells CASSKQGIEAFF. CDR3 DNA sequence: TGTGCCAGCAGTAAACAGGGGATTGAAGCTTTCTTT.

This clonotype was detected only a few times. V gene TRBV27 combines with J gene TRBJ2-7; no definite D call. Germline CDR1 reads MNHEY; CDR2 reads SMNVEV (reference sequence). The germline V and J ends were trimmed by 7 bases and 4 bases, with 17 bases remaining between them. The CDR3 spans 14 residues. CDR3 residues: CASKKELALYEQYF. In nucleotides, the CDR3 is TGTGCCAGCAAAAAGGAATTGGCGCTGTACGAGCAGTACTTC.

CDR3 nucleotides: TGTGCCAGCAGCCCGGGACCGTGGGGGGTAGCCAAAAACATTCAGTACTTC. Translated, it gives CASSPGPWGVAKNIQYF. The chain links TRBV14 to TRBJ2-4; weak D call: TRBD2 (6 bases). Germline V CDR1 and CDR2: SGHDN, FVKESK. With 4 bases removed from V and 0 bases from J, the gap between germline ends came to 16 bases. The CDR3 contains 17 residues.

The rearrangement uses TRBV7-3 and TRBJ2-2, with D possibly being TRBD2 (7 bases). This CDR3 contains 16 residues. In germline, CDR1 is SGHTA, CDR2 FQGTGA. Trimming removed 4 bases at V and 7 bases at J, with 19 bases between. CDR3 in amino acids: CASSSGVGGPFGELFF. As DNA, the CDR3 is TGTGCCAGCAGCTCAGGAGTGGGGGGGCCTTTCGGGGAGCTGTTTTTT. Complete variable domain (other parts from reference TRBV7-3 and TRBJ2-2): GAGVSQTPSNKVTEKGKYVELRCDPISGHTALYWYRQSLGQGPEFLIYFQGTGAADDSGLPNDRFFAVRPEGSVSTLKIQRTERGDSAVYLCASSSGVGGPFGELFFGEGSRLTVL.

This clonotype was found a few times. The CDR3 DNA follows: TGTGCCAGCAGCCCAATCAGCTCCTACAATGAGCAGTTCTTC. Translated: CASSPISSYNEQFF. This chain links TRBV9 with TRBJ2-1; D remains unclear. Trimming removed 4 bases from V and 0 bases from J, with 8 bases in between. In germline, CDR1 is SGDLS, CDR2 YYNGEE. CDR3 length: 14 amino acids.

This clonotype was found a few times. The chain joins TRBV11-2 to TRBJ1-1, with D unclear. Germline V lookup: CDR1 SGHAT, CDR2 FQNNGV. CDR3 length: 14 amino acids. V lost 1 base and J lost 11, with 17 bases in between. In nucleotides, the CDR3 is TGTGCCAGCAGCTTAGGTTTATACCAGAATTCGGCTTTCTTT. Translation: CASSLGLYQNSAFF.

This clonotype was seen only a few times. V and J are TRBV7-2 and TRBJ2-3; D is uncertain. V lost 1 base, J lost 0 bases, and 8 bases lay in between. Germline-derived CDR1 and CDR2 are SGHTA and FQGNSA. This CDR3 has 15 amino acids. This CDR3 reads CASSLEASSTDTQYF. In DNA, the CDR3 is TGTGCCAGCAGCTTAGAAGCCAGCAGCACAGATACGCAGTATTTT.

Only a few counts were recorded for this clonotype. Germline is not matched at one junction end, which may reflect a read error. The chain employs TRBV18 and TRBJ2-7, with D possibly matching TRBD1 (6 bases). From germline, CDR1 is KGHSH and CDR2 LQKENI. This CDR3 has 15 residues. The CDR3 nucleotides are TGTGCCAGCTCACCAGTCCAGGGGCGAGGGCACGAGCAGTACTTT. Translation: CASSPVQGRGHEQYF.

This clonotype was counted between two and nine times. This chain connects TRBV18 to TRBJ1-2; D is unresolved. V lost 3 bases, J lost 4 bases, and 12 bases lay in between. CDR3 length: 14 amino acids. CDR1 is KGHSH and CDR2 is LQKENI in the germline V gene. CDR3 sequence reads: CASSPPGSRYGYTF. The CDR3 bases are TGTGCCAGCTCACCCCCCGGGTCCCGCTATGGCTACACCTTC.

This clonotype is labeled medium-sized. The chain employs TRBV27 and TRBJ1-1; TRBD1 matches at 8 bases. From germline, CDR1 is MNHEY and CDR2 SMNVEV (reference sequence). V lost 4 bases and J lost 0; bases outside the gene matches: 4. CDR3 size: 15 residues. Here the CDR3 DNA reads TGTGCCAGCAGTTCCCGGACAGGGATGAACACTGAAGCTTTCTTT. Translation gives CASSSRTGMNTEAFF.

At least ten counts were recorded for this clonotype. This chain connects TRBV7-9 to TRBJ2-7, with D unclear. CDR3 length: 11 amino acids. The V and J ends lost 4 bases and 4 bases respectively, with 5 bases between them. Germline CDR1 and CDR2: SEHNR and FQNEAQ (reference sequence). CDR3: CASSSPYEQYF. CDR3 DNA sequence: TGTGCCAGCAGCTCACCGTACGAGCAGTACTTC.

J is TRBJ2-1 and V is TRBV2; the match to TRBD2 covers 14 bases. The V segment lost 7 bases and the J segment 9 bases; nucleotides outside the gene matches: 8. Germline V gene data show CDR1 as SNHLY and CDR2 as FYNNEI. This CDR3 comprises 15 residues. CDR3 sequence: CASTGTSGGLGEQFF. Written as DNA, the CDR3 is TGTGCCAGCACCGGGACTAGCGGGGGTTTGGGTGAGCAGTTCTTC.

A few counts support this clonotype. The rearrangement links TRBV20-1 to TRBJ2-5; 7 bases fit TRBD2. This CDR3 region has 14 residues. CDR1 DFQATT and CDR2 SNEGSKA come from the germline V gene (reference sequence). The trim removed 6 bases at V and 5 bases at J, leaving 12 bases unmatched. The CDR3 DNA is TGCAGTGCCAGACTAGCTAACGCGGTTGAGACCCAGTACTTC. Translating gives CSARLANAVETQYF.

The rearrangement uses TRBV20-1 and TRBJ2-1; 7 bases line up with TRBD2. Looked up from germline, CDR1 is DFQATT and CDR2 is SNEGSKA (reference sequence). This CDR3 is built from 14 residues. Trimming at V came to 3 bases and at J to 4 bases, leaving 6 bases not matched to a gene. CDR3 sequence reads: CSASSLAVYNEQFF. The CDR3 bases are TGCAGTGCTAGTAGTCTAGCGGTGTACAATGAGCAGTTCTTC.

This clonotype showed up just a few times. This rearrangement joins TRBV20-1 to TRBJ2-1; D is undetermined. The CDR3 loop spans 11 amino acids. CDR1 is DFQATT, CDR2 SNEGSKA, per germline (reference sequence). Trimming pared 6 bases from V and 2 bases from J, leaving 5 bases between. CDR3 sequence: CSARAYNEQFF. For the CDR3, the DNA is TGCAGTGCAAGGGCCTACAATGAGCAGTTCTTC.

The V and J genes are TRBV6-5 and TRBJ1-5, with a possible D match to TRBD1 (5 bases). The CDR3 has 13 amino acids. The V end was cut by 6 bases, the J end by 4 bases, with 10 bases between. Germline V lookup: CDR1 MNHEY, CDR2 SVGAGI. The CDR3 loop reads CASSRGKNQPQHF. As DNA, the CDR3 is TGTGCCAGCAGCCGGGGCAAAAATCAGCCCCAGCATTTT.

There are a few counts of this clonotype. This chain joins TRBV2 and TRBJ1-6; no definite D call. V shed 6 bases and J shed 6 bases, with 12 bases lying between them. This CDR3 comprises 14 residues. Per the germline V gene, CDR1 is SNHLY and CDR2 is FYNNEI. The CDR3 loop is CASRTGLSNSPLHF. As DNA, the CDR3 is TGTGCCAGCAGAACTGGCCTCAGTAATTCACCCCTCCACTTT.

This clonotype was observed a few times. The chain links TRBV6-1 to TRBJ1-1, with D perhaps matching TRBD1 (5 bases). This CDR3 has 13 amino acids. The ends were cut back, 6 bases at V and 4 bases at J, with 12 bases in the middle. Germline V CDR1 and CDR2: MNHNS, SASEGT. CDR3 amino acids: CASRNEGVTEAFF. CDR3 sequence (DNA): TGTGCCAGCAGGAACGAAGGGGTCACTGAAGCTTTCTTT.

This clonotype has just a few counts. The rearrangement joins TRBV11-2 to TRBJ1-5; no clear D gene. Germline values: CDR1 SGHAT, CDR2 FQNNGV. This CDR3 region has 14 residues. V lost 3 bases to trimming and J lost 3 bases, with 9 bases between them. CDR3 amino acids: CASSFGITNQPQHF. The CDR3 nucleotides are TGTGCCAGCAGCTTTGGTATTACCAATCAGCCCCAGCATTTT.

The genes are TRBV7-2 and TRBJ1-2, with TRBD1 as a possible D gene (6 bases). V lost 0 bases, J lost 5 bases, and 22 bases lay in between. CDR3 size: 18 residues. CDR1 is SGHTA and CDR2 is FQGNSA in the germline V gene. CDR3 nucleotide sequence: TGTGCCAGCAGCTTAGCGCAAGGGGGAGCGGGGTTCGGGTATGGCTACACCTTC. Translating gives CASSLAQGGAGFGYGYTF.

This clonotype occurred a few times. V and J are TRBV21-1 and TRBJ1-3. TRBV21-1 is classified as a pseudogene. The CDR3 is 17 residues long. The CDR3: CASSKRTFRGAGNTIYF. In DNA, the CDR3 is TGTGCCAGCAGCAAACGAACATTTCGGGGTGCTGGAAACACCATATATTTT.